These 11 T cell receptor beta chains were all obtained from the same sample, sequenced in a study of shared clonotypes between healthy human individuals. Using immunoSEQ multiplex PCR, the repertoire was profiled, and TCRdb retains in-frame clones only, with some absent. Among around 500,000 clones listed, 81% were seen once. The sample was PBMCs. These receptors were taken from a middle-aged woman in good health. Some clones in this sample may be carry-over from other donors' samples.

A note on this clone: It may be a read error: a sequence one base away is much more abundant. The chain is built from TRBV5-3 and TRBJ2-2; weak D call: TRBD2 (6 bases). Being an ORF, TRBV5-3 has a function that is uncertain. V dropped 4 bases and J dropped 5 bases, with 24 bases sitting between them. The CDR3 extends over 18 amino acids. CDR3 in amino acids: CARSPRRAREMGTGELFF. The DNA for the CDR3 is TGTGCCAGAAGCCCACGGAGGGCTCGAGAGATGGGGACCGGGGAGCTGTTTTTT.

Details on this clone: Given a far larger clone just one base away, this is likely a sequencing read error. Other DNA variants within this sample encode the same CDR3. CDR3 protein: CASSPPAQGNTEAFF. CDR3 DNA sequence: TGTGCCAGTAGTCCTCCCGCTCAGGGAAACACTGAAGCTTTTTTT. The J gene is TRBJ1-1, the V gene TRBV19, with D possibly being TRBD1 (5 bases). CDR3 length: 15 amino acids. Per germline, CDR1 LNHDA and CDR2 SQIVND (reference sequence).

The table lists this clone with many counts. This may arise from a read error, as a much more abundant clone is one base away. Different DNA sequences within this sample yield the same CDR3. The rearrangement links TRBV5-6 to TRBJ2-1; D remains unclear. Trimming shortened V by 3 bases and J by 2 bases, and 0 bases separated the two germline ends. The CDR3 spans 11 residues. The germline gives CDR1 SGHDT, CDR2 YYEEEE. Here the CDR3 reads CASSSYNEQFF. CDR3 in DNA: TGTGCCAGCAGCTCCTACAATGAGCAGTTCTTC.

Details on this clone: A read error is the likely source, as a far larger clone sits one nucleotide away. The same CDR3 also results from other DNA sequences found in this sample. The V and J genes are TRBV19 and TRBJ2-1; D unresolved. V was trimmed by 4 bases and J by 6 bases, leaving 16 bases between them. CDR1 is LNHDA and CDR2 is SQIVND in the germline V gene (reference sequence). This CDR3 is built from 15 residues. The chain's CDR3 is CASSTGLSWGNEQFF. CDR3 bases: TGTGCCAGTAGTACCGGGCTGTCCTGGGGCAATGAGCAGTTCTTC.

This clone was seen just once. The chain joins TRBV5-8 to TRBJ2-3; D may be TRBD1 (6 bases). The CDR3 has 15 residues. Trimming left V 4 bases short and J 3 bases short, with 15 bases between. CDR1 is SGHTS and CDR2 is YDEGEE in the germline V gene. The CDR3 nucleotides are TGTGCCAGCAGCCGAACATGGACAGAAACAGATACGCAGTATTTT. Translating it yields CASSRTWTETDTQYF.

The CDR3 nucleotides read TGTGCCAGCAGCCGCACTAGCGGGAGGGCCCAGAACTACAATGAGCAGTTCTTC. Translated, it gives CASSRTSGRAQNYNEQFF. The chain combines TRBV9 with TRBJ2-1; TRBD2 aligns across 13 bases. Germline assignment: CDR1 SGDLS and CDR2 YYNGEE. The J segment lost 3 bases and the V segment lost 4 bases, leaving 10 bases of the junction unmatched. This CDR3 region has 18 residues. Full variable domain (outside the CDR3, taken from reference TRBV9 and TRBJ2-1): DSGVTQTPKHLITATGQRVTLRCSPRSGDLSVYWYQQSLDQGLQFLIQYYNGEERAKGNILERFSAQQFPDLHSELNLSSLELGDSALYFCASSRTSGRAQNYNEQFFGPGTRLTVL.

The V gene is TRBV4-1, the J gene TRBJ2-2; 7 bases fit TRBD1. The CDR3 is made up of 14 amino acids. V was pared by 3 bases and J by 8 bases, with 6 bases of the junction left unmatched. Germline V gene sequence: CDR1 MGHRA, CDR2 YSYEKL. CDR3 sequence: CASSHQGVAGELFF. The DNA for the CDR3 is TGCGCCAGCAGCCACCAGGGGGTTGCTGGGGAGCTGTTTTTT.

This CDR3 is CASSTGTGGLPNYGYTF. CDR3 DNA: TGTGCCAGCAGTACTGGGACAGGGGGCCTCCCTAACTATGGCTACACCTTC. The rearrangement joins TRBV28 to TRBJ1-2; 12 positions match TRBD1. This CDR3 comprises 17 residues. Germline V gene lookup returns CDR1 MDHEN and CDR2 SYDVKM. V lost 5 bases to trimming and J lost 0 bases; unmatched junction nucleotides: 7.

This chain links TRBV5-1 with TRBJ2-3; D is unresolved. V was trimmed by 0 bases and J by 4 bases, leaving 15 bases between them. CDR1 and CDR2 (germline): SGHRS, YFSETQ. This CDR3 spans 16 amino acids. The CDR3 DNA sequence: TGCGCCAGCAGCTTGGGGGCAGGCAGATTCGCAGATACGCAGTATTTT. Protein: CASSLGAGRFADTQYF.

This clone appeared many times. In the same sample, other DNA sequences code for this CDR3. This chain links TRBV5-1 with TRBJ2-2; TRBD1 matches 8 bases. V lost 0 bases to trimming and J lost 7 bases; unmatched junction nucleotides: 8. The CDR3 extends over 16 amino acids. Germline CDR1 SGHRS, CDR2 YFSETQ. Here the CDR3 DNA reads TGCGCCAGCAGCTTGGCCCGAGCAGGGGGCATCGGGGAGCTGTTTTTT. Translation: CASSLARAGGIGELFF.

About this clone itself: Other DNA sequences in the sample encode the same CDR3. The chain links TRBV28 to TRBJ2-7, with D possibly TRBD1 on 5 matching bases. Trimming shortened V by 2 bases and J by 1 base, and 6 bases separated the two germline ends. The CDR3 extends over 13 amino acids. Germline V gene lookup returns CDR1 MDHEN and CDR2 SYDVKM. The CDR3 DNA follows: TGTGCCAGCAGTTTAGACAGTTCCTACGAGCAGTACTTC. The encoded protein is CASSLDSSYEQYF.